This T cell receptor beta chain came from a study of blood T cell repertoires in COVID-19 (dated by TCRdb to between 2020 and 2021). About the investigation overall: Samples covering the acute and convalescent phases of COVID-19 were provided by collaborators in the United States, Italy and Spain. The material from the prospective study consisted of cDNA or gDNA derived from T cells, B-cell-depleted T cells, or PBMCs. Subjects who had been exposed to COVID-19, were actively infected with it, or had recovered from it provided the deeply sampled blood TCRbeta repertoires that made up the dataset. A freely available public database, intended as a resource for researchers studying the immune response to SARS-CoV-2, is where the repertoires were released. The samples were drawn from two sources: the first 160 participants of the ongoing ImmuneRACE study, and fewer than 1,500 subjects contributed by 6 global collaborators. A de-identified subject ID, COVID-19 status, age in years and sex were almost always included in the sample metadata. Where available, HLA class I and class II types were obtained from metadata supplied by the sample provider rather than from assay-based typing.

Details on this clone: Its antigen remains undetermined. Base qualities are not provided; no much larger clone lies one nucleotide away.

V trim: 5 bases; J trim: 10 bases; unmatched bases: 7. CDR1 and CDR2 (MNHEY, SVGAGI) derive from the germline V gene. CDR3 length: 12 amino acids, cysteine to phenylalanine. CDR3 DNA is the only sequence kept; it has 36 bases, read in frame from the first base. What the study reported, not specific to this receptor: The amount of clinical and demographic metadata varied by source and participant and was provided uncurated.

The immunoSEQ Assay, a bias-controlled multiplex PCR, was used to amplify TCRbeta CDR3 regions from genomic DNA. The original methods were these. The number of nucleated cells in each sample was estimated from the amplification of reference gene primers within the assay. To quantify the absolute abundance of each unique TCRbeta CDR3 rearrangement, sequence reads were collapsed and filtered. For each sample, productive Simpson clonality was calculated as the square root of Simpson's diversity index over productive rearrangements. Not all clones reach the TCRdb copy of this immuneACCESS table, which keeps in-frame sequences only. Checked studies attribute under half of the gap to unresolved V genes and leave the rest unexplained. That table is the source of V, J and clone size, and D and trimming were worked out from the DNA. The sample yields roughly 350,000 clones; about 85% were counted once. Of the sample, 3.5% to 4% falls within the top ten clones.

Collaborating institutions collected whole blood in K2EDTA tubes following their own protocols. Collaborator samples were shipped for TCRbeta analysis as frozen whole blood, isolated PBMCs, or DNA extracted from either sample type. This sequence was found in a woman aged 18-29 years with acute or convalescent COVID-19. This chain joins TRBV6-5 to TRBJ1-1, with TRBD1 matching 7 junction bases. The specimen sequenced was peripheral blood. The nucleotides read TGTGCCAGCAGTACGACAGGGATTGGAGCTTTCTTT. This yields the protein CASSTTGIGAFF.